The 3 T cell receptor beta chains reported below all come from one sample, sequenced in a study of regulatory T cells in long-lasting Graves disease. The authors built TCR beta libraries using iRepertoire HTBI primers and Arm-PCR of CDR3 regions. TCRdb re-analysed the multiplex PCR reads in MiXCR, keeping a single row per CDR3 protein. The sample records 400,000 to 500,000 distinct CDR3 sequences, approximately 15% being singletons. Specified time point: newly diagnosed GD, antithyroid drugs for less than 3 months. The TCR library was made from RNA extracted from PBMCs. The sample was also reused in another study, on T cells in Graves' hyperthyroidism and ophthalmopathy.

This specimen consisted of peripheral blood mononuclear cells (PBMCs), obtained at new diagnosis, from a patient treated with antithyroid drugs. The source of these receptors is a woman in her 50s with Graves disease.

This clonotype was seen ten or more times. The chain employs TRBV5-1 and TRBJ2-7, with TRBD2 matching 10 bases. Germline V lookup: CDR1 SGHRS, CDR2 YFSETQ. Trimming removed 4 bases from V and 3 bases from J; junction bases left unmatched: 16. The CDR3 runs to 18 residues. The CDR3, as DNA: TGCGCCAGCAGCCCGGGACAATCAATAGCGGGAGGCGGCTACGAGCAGTACTTC. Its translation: CASSPGQSIAGGGYEQYF.

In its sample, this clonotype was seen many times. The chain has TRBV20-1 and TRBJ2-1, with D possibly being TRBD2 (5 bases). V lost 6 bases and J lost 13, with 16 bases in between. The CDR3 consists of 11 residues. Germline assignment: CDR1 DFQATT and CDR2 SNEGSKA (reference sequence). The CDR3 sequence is CSAASSGAQFF. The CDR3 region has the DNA TGCAGTGCGGCTAGCTCCGGAGCCCAGTTCTTC.

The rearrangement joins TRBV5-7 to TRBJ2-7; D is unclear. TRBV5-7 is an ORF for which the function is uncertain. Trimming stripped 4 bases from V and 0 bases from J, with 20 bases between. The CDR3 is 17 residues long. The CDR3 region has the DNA TGTGCCAGCAGCCCCGGGTGGGAAACGGACGGCTCCTACGAGCAGTACTTC. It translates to CASSPGWETDGSYEQYF.